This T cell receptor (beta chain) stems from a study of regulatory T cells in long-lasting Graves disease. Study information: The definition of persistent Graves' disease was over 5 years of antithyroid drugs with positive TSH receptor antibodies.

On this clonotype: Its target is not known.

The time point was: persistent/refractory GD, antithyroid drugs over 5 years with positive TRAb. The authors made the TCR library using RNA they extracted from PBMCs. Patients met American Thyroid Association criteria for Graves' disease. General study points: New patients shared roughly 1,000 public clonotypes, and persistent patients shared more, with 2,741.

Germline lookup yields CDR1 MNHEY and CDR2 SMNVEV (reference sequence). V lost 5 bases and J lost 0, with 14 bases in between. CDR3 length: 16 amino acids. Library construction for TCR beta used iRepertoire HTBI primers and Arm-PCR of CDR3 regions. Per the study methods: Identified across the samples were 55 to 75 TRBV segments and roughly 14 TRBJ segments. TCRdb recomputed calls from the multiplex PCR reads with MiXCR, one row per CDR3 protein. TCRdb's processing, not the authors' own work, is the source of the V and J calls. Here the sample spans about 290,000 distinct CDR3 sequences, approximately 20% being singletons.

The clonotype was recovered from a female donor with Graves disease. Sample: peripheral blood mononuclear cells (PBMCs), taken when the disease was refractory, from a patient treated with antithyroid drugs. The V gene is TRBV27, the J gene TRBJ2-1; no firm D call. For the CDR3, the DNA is TGTGCCAGCAGTCCCGCGGCCCCCACCTCCTACAATGAGCAGTTCTTC. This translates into CASSPAAPTSYNEQFF.